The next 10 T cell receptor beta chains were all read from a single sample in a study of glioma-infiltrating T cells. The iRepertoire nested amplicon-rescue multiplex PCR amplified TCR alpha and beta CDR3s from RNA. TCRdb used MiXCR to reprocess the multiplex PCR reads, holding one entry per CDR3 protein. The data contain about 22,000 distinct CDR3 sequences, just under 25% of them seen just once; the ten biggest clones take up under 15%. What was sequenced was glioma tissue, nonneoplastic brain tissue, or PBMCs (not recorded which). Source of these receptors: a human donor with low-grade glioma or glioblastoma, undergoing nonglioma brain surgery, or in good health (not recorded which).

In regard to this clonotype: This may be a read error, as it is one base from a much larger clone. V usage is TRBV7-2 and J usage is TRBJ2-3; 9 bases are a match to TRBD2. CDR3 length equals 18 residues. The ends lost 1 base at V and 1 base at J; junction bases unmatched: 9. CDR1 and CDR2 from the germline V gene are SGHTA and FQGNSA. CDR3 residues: CASSLDAGGLYGTDTQYF. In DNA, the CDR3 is TGTGCCAGCAGCTTAGACGCGGGGGGGCTCTATGGCACAGATACGCAGTATTTT.

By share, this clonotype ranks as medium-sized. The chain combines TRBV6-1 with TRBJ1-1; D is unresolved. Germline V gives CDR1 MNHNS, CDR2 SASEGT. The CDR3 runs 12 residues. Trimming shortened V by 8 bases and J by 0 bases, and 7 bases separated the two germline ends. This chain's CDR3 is CASGEMNTEAFF. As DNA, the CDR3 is TGTGCCAGCGGAGAAATGAACACTGAAGCTTTCTTT.

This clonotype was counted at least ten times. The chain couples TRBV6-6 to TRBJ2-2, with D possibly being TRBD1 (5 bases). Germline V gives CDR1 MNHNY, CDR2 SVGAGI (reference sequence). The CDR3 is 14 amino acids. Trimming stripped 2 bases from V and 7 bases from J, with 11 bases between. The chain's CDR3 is CASSYGQGIGELFF. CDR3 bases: TGTGCCAGCAGTTACGGCCAGGGTATCGGGGAGCTGTTTTTT.

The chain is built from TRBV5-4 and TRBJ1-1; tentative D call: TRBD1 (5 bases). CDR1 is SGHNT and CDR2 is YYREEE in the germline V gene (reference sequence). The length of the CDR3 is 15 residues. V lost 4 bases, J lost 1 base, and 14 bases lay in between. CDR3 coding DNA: TGTGCCAGCAGCATGGGGCGGCCAGAGAACACTGAAGCTTTCTTT. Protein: CASSMGRPENTEAFF.

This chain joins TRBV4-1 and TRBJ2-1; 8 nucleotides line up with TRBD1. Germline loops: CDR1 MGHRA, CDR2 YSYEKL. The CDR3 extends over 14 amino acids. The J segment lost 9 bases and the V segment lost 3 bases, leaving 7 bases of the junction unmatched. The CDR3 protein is CASSHPGGSFEQFF. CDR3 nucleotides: TGCGCCAGCAGCCACCCAGGGGGCTCATTTGAGCAGTTCTTC.

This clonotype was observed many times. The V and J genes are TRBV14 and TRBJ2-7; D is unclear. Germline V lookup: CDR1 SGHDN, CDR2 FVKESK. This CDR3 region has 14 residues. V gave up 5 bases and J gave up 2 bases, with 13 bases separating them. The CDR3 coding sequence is TGTGCCAGCAGCGAGAGCTCCGAGGCCTACGAGCAGTACTTC. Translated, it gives CASSESSEAYEQYF.

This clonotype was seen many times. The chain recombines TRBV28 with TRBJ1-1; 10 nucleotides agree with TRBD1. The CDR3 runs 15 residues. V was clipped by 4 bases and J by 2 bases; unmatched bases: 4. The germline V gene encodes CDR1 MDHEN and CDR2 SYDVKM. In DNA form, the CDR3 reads TGTGCCAGCAGTTCCCAGACAGGGGGCAACACTGAAGCTTTCTTT. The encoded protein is CASSSQTGGNTEAFF. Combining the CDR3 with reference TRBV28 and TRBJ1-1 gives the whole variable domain DVKVTQSSRYLVKRTGEKVFLECVQDMDHENMFWYRQDPGLGLRLIYFSYDVKMKEKGDIPEGYSVSREKKERFSLILESASTNQTSMYLCASSSQTGGNTEAFFGQGTRLTVV.

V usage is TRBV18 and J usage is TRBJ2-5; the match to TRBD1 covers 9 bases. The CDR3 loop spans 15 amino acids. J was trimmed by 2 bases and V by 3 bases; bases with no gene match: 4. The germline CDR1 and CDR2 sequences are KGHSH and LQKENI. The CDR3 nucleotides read TGTGCCAGCTCACCGAACAGGGGGCCACAAGAGACCCAGTACTTC. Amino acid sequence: CASSPNRGPQETQYF.

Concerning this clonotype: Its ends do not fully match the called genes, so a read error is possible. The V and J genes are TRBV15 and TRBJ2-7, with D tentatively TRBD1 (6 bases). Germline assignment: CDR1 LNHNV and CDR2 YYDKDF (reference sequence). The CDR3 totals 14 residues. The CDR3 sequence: CATSRGRGEYEQYF. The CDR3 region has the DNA TGTGCCACCAGTAGAGGCAGGGGAGAATACGAGCAGTACTTC.

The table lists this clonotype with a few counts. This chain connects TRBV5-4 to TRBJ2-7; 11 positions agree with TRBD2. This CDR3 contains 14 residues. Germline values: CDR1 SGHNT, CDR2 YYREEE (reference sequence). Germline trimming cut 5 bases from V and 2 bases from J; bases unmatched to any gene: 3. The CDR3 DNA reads TGTGCCAGCAGTTTACTAGCGGGGGCCTACGAGCAGTACTTC. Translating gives CASSLLAGAYEQYF.